This TCR beta chain was obtained from a study of cytomegalovirus exposure and HLA in healthy donors listed by TCRdb under 2017. Some background on the complete study: According to a later analysis, the roughly 120 validation repertoires were produced on the same platform as the 666 repertoires of the first cohort. The study aimed to test whether cataloging public T cell receptors could reveal signatures of past pathogen exposure. To predict cytomegalovirus infection status, the study brought together high-throughput TCR immunosequencing, statistical association of individual TCRs with disease status, and machine learning. Along with the roughly 670-subject first cohort, a separate validation cohort of over a hundred different subjects was used. Broad study findings and their caveats: A total of 164 TCR beta chains were listed by the study as associated with cytomegalovirus. All 130 or so repertoires were used to score co-occurrence in the validation cohort in a later analysis, because that analysis had no HLA typing for the cohort. Of the cluster scores, roughly 95% were above 0 in a later analysis, which found that TCRs clustered in the first cohort also tended to co-occur in the roughly 130 validation repertoires. Cytomegalovirus status was reported to be diagnosed by the classifier with high specificity and sensitivity in both the original and validation cohorts. Three of the identified cytomegalovirus-associated TCR beta chains were confirmed in vitro to be specific for cytomegalovirus antigens. Most TCR sequences were seen in very few donors, while some public TCRs were found in many individuals. The authors suggested that the approach could potentially be extended to other disease states and immunological phenotypes.

Library prep was done by the immunoSEQ multiplex PCR assay. As for the authors' bioinformatics: A statistical classification framework was developed to diagnose cytomegalovirus status using the catalog of TCR beta chain sequences. TCRdb holds this immuneACCESS table with in-frame rearrangements only. Some clones are missing; in checked studies, unresolved V genes explain under half, and the rest has no known cause. That table is the source of V, J and clone size, and D and trimming were worked out from the DNA. The sample has 70,000 to 80,000 clones on record, roughly 93% of them singletons. More than 2.5% of the sample goes to the ten largest clones. This clone was seen more than once but under ten times. Its antigen specificity is not known. No much larger clone exists at a distance of one base, and base qualities are not known. The donors were included in the validation cohort of approximately 130 subjects, a group kept apart from the approximately 650-subject first cohort.

The CDR3 contains 15 residues, cysteine and phenylalanine counted. Here the CDR3 DNA is all that survives: 45 bases in frame from base 1. V was cut back by 6 bases and J by 3 bases, leaving a gap of 14 bases between them. Per the germline V gene (reference sequence), LNHDA is the CDR1 and SQIVND is the CDR2. Sequencing used PBMCs. The clonotype comes from a woman aged 18-29 years in good health and CMV-seropositive. The rearranged chain carries TRBV19 and TRBJ1-4, and possibly TRBD1, on 5 matching bases. The CDR3 region reads CASSRRPGANEKLFF. The DNA reads as follows: TGTGCCAGTAGCCGCAGACCGGGGGCTAATGAAAAACTGTTTTTT.